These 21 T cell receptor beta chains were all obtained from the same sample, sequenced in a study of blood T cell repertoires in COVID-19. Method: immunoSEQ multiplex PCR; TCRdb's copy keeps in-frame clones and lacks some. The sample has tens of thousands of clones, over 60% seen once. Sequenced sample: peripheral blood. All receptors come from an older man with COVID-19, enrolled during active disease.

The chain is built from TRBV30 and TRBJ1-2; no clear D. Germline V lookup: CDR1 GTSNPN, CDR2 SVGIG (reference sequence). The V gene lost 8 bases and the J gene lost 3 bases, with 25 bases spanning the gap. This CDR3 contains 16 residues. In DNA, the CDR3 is TGTGCCGGGCAAGCACAAAACCAATTTTCATACTATGGCTACACCTTC. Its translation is CAGQAQNQFSYYGYTF. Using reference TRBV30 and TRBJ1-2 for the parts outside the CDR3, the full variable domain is SQTIHQWPATLVQPVGSPLSLECTVEGTSNPNLYWYRQAAGRGLQLLFYSVGIGQISSEVPQNLSASRPQDRQFILSSKKLLLSDSGFYLCAGQAQNQFSYYGYTFGSGTRLTVV.

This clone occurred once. CDR3: CASSPEGAYTEAFF. CDR3 in DNA: TGTGCCAGCTCACCAGAGGGGGCTTACACTGAAGCTTTCTTT. This chain links TRBV18 with TRBJ1-1; 7 bases line up with TRBD1. The V and J ends lost 2 bases and 3 bases, in that order; junction bases with no gene match: 3. This CDR3 region has 14 residues. Germline CDR1 and CDR2: KGHSH and LQKENI.

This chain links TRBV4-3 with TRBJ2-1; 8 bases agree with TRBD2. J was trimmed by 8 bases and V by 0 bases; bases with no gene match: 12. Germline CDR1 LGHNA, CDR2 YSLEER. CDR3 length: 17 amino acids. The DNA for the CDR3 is TGCGCCAGCAGCCAAGATGGGTCCCCCGGGAGGGCTCATGAGCAGTTCTTC. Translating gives CASSQDGSPGRAHEQFF.

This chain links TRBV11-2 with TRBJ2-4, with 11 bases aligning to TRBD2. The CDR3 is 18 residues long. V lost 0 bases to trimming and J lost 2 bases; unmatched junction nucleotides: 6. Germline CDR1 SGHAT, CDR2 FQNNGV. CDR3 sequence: CASSLELAGVGTKNIQYF. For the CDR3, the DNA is TGTGCCAGCAGCTTAGAACTAGCGGGAGTTGGAACCAAAAACATTCAGTACTTC.

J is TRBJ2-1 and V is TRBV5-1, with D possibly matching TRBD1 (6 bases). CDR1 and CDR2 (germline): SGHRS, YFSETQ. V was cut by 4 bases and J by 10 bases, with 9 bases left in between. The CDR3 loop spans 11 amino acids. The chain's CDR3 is CASSPDREQFF. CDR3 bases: TGCGCCAGCAGCCCTGACAGGGAGCAGTTCTTC. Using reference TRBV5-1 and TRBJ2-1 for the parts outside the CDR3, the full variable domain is KAGVTQTPRYLIKTRGQQVTLSCSPISGHRSVSWYQQTPGQGLQFLFEYFSETQRNKGNFPGRFSGRQFSNSRSEMNVSTLELGDSALYLCASSPDREQFFGPGTRLTVL.

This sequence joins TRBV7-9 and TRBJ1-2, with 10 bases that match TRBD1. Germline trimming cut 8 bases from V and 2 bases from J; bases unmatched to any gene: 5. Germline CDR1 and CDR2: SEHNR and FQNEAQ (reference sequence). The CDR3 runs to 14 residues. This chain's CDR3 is CASRSGQGNYGYTF. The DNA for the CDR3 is TGTGCCAGCCGTTCGGGACAGGGGAACTATGGCTACACCTTC.

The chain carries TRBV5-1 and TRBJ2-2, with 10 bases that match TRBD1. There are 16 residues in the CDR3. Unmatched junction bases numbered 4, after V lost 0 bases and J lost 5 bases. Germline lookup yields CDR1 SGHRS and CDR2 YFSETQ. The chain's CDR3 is CASSLGQGASTGELFF. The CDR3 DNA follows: TGCGCCAGCAGCTTGGGACAGGGGGCATCAACCGGGGAGCTGTTTTTT.

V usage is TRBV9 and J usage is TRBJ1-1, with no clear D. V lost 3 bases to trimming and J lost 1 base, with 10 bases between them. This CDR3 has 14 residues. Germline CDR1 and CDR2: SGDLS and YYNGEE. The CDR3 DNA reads TGTGCCAGCAGCGGCCGGGAGACGAACACTGAAGCTTTCTTT. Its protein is CASSGRETNTEAFF.

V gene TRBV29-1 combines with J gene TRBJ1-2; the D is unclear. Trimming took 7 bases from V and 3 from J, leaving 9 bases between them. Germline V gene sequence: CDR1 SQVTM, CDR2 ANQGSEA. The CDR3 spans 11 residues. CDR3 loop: CSAGSDYGYTF. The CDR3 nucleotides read TGCAGCGCCGGTTCTGACTATGGCTACACCTTC.

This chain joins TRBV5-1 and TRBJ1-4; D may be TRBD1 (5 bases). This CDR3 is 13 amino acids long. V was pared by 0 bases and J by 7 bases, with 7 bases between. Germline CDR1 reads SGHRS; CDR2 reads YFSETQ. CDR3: CASSLDRLEKLFF. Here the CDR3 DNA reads TGCGCCAGCAGCTTGGACAGGCTTGAAAAACTGTTTTTT.

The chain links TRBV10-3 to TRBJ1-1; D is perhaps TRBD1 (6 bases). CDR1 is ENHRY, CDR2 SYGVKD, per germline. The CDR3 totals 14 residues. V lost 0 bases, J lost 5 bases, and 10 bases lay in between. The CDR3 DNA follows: TGTGCCATCAGTGAGTCGGGCAGGGGAACTGAAGCTTTCTTT. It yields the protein CAISESGRGTEAFF.

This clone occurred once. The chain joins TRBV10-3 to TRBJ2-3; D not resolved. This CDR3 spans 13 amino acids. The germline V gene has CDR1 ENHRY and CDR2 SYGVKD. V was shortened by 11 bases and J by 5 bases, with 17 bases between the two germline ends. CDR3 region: CAAESARLDTQYF. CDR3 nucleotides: TGTGCCGCCGAGAGCGCGCGTTTAGATACGCAGTATTTT.

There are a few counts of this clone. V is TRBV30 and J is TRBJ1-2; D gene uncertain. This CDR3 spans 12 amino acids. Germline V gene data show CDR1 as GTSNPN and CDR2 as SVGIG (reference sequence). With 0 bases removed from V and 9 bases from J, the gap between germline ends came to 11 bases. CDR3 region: CAWSVLSLSYTF. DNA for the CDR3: TGTGCCTGGAGTGTTTTGAGTTTGAGCTACACCTTC.

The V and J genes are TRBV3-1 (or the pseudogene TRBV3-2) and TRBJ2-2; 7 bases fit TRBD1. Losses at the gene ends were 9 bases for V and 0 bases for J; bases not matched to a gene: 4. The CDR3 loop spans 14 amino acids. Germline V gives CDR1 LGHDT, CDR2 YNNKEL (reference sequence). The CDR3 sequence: CASQTGPNTGELFF. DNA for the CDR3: TGTGCCAGTCAGACAGGGCCGAACACCGGGGAGCTGTTTTTT.

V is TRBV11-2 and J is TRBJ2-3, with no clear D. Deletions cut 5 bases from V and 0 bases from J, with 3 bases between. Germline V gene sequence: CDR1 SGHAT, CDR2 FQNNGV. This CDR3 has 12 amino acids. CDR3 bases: TGTGCCAGCAGCCCGAGCACAGATACGCAGTATTTT. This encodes CASSPSTDTQYF.

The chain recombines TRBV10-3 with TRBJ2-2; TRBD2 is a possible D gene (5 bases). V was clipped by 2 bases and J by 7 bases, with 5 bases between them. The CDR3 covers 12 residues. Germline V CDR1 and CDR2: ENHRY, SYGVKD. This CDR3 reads CAISEGLGELFF. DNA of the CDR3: TGTGCCATCAGTGAGGGACTCGGGGAGCTGTTTTTT.

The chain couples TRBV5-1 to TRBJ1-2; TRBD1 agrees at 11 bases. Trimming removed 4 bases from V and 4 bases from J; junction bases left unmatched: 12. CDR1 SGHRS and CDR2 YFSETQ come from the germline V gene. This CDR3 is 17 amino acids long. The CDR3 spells CASSGAGTGGFGYGYTF. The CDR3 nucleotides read TGCGCCAGCAGCGGTGCCGGGACAGGGGGATTTGGCTATGGCTACACCTTC.

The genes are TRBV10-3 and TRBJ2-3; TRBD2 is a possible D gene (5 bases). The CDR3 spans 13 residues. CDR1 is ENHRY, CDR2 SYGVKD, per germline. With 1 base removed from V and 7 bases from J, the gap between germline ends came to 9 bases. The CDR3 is CAISEYSGNTQYF. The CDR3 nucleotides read TGTGCCATCAGTGAGTACAGCGGCAATACGCAGTATTTT.

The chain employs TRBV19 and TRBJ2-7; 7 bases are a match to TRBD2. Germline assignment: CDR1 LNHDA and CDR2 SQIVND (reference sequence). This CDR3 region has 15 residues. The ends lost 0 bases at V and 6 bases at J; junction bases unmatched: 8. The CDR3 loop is CASSIDPGGRGEQYF. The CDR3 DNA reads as TGTGCCAGTAGTATAGATCCCGGCGGGAGAGGCGAGCAGTACTTC.

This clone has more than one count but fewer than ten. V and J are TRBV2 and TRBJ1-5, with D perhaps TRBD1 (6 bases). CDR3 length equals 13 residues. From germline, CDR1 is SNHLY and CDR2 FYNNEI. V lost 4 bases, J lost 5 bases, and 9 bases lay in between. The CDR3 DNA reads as TGTGCCAGCAGTGGGGCAGGGGATCAGCCCCAGCATTTT. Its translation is CASSGAGDQPQHF.

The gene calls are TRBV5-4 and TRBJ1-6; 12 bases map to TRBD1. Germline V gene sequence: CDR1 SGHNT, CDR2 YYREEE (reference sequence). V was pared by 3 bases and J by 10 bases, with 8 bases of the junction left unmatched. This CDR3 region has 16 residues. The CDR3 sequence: CASSSGRDRGRSPLHF. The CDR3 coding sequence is TGTGCCAGCAGCTCCGGGAGGGACAGGGGGCGGTCACCCCTCCACTTT.